The present T cell receptor (beta chain) was sequenced within a study of CD8 T cells in Susac syndrome. Study-level points and caveats: As acknowledged by the study, its TCR sequencing and HLA analysis included a relatively small number of individuals.

A note on this clonotype: The antigen is not known.

The RNA input was about 0.45 to 1 ug, and it was reverse transcribed with random hexamers. MiXCR was run by TCRdb on the immunoSEQ multiplex PCR reads, yielding one entry per CDR3 protein. The profile shows some 190,000 distinct CDR3 sequences, about 95% of them singletons. The CDR3 is made up of 16 amino acids. CDR1 and CDR2 (germline): KGHSH, LQKENI. V lost 3 bases and J lost 5, with 19 bases in between. This TCR was recovered from a human donor in good health. V usage is TRBV18 and J usage is TRBJ2-5, with D possibly TRBD1 on 6 matching bases. Sequencing was done on a sample of CD4+ T cells from PBMCs. The CDR3 here is CASSPGTPNRRETQYF. For the CDR3, the DNA is TGTGCCAGCTCACCCGGGACACCGAATCGTAGGGAGACCCAGTACTTC. Supplemented by reference TRBV18 and TRBJ2-5, the full variable domain reads NAGVMQNPRHLVRRRGQEARLRCSPMKGHSHVYWYRQLPEEGLKFMVYLQKENIIDESGMPKERFSAEFPKEGPSILRIQQVVRGDSAAYFCASSPGTPNRRETQYFGPGTRLLVL.